The 2 T cell receptor beta chains presented below share a single source sample, sequenced in a study of blood T cell repertoires in COVID-19. Clones were read by immunoSEQ multiplex PCR, and TCRdb kept only the in-frame ones, dropping some. The data show about 140,000 clones, 80% to 90% seen once. Sequencing used peripheral blood. The receptors stem from a woman in her 50s with acute or convalescent COVID-19.

The V call is TRBV6-5, the J call TRBJ1-6, with TRBD1 as a possible D gene (5 bases). CDR1 and CDR2 (germline): MNHEY, SVGAGI. Trimming left V 5 bases short and J 8 bases short, with 7 bases between. This CDR3 spans 12 amino acids. CDR3: CASSRGDSPLHF. The CDR3, as DNA: TGTGCCAGCAGTCGGGGGGATTCACCCCTCCACTTT.

The chain employs TRBV10-3 and TRBJ2-1, with 10 nucleotides matching TRBD1. The CDR3 length is 16 residues. Trimming removed 0 bases from V and 9 bases from J; junction bases left unmatched: 8. Germline CDR1 ENHRY, CDR2 SYGVKD. CDR3 region: CAISESLGTGVVEQFF. For the CDR3, the DNA is TGTGCCATCAGTGAGTCTCTCGGGACAGGGGTGGTTGAGCAGTTCTTC.